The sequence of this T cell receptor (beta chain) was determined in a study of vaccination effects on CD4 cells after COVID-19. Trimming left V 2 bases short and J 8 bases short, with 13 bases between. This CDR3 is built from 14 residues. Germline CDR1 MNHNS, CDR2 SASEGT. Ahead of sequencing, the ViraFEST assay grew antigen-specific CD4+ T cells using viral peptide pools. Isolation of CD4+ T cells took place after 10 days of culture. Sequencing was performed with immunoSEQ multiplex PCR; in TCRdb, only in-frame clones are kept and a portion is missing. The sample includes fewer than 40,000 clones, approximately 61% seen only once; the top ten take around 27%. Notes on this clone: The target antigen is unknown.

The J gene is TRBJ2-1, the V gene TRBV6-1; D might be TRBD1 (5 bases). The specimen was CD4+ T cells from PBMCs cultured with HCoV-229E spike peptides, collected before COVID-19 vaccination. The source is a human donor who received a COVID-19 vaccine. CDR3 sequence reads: CASSERGQMDEQFF. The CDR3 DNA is TGTGCCAGCAGTGAAAGGGGTCAGATGGATGAGCAGTTCTTC.